By share, the clone carrying this T cell receptor beta chain counts as medium-sized. Antigen: not known. The sample comes from a study of T cells in localized non-small cell lung cancer. Clones were read by immunoSEQ multiplex PCR, and TCRdb kept only the in-frame ones, dropping some. The sample shows approximately 72,000 clones, 84% of them seen only once. The CDR3 has 13 amino acids. Trimming took 1 base from V and 6 from J, leaving 10 bases between them. CDR1 is SGHRS, CDR2 YFSETQ, per germline. Study-level results: The study detected a median about 60 of the top 100 tumor clones in adjacent lung. Sequencing was limited to one tumor region, leaving the possibility of heterogeneity open. Among blood samples, higher T cell density accompanied longer overall survival. Uninvolved adjacent lung showed peak T cell clonality, exceeding tumor.

Sequences were derived from peripheral blood, sampled before any cancer treatment. The chain links TRBV5-1 to TRBJ1-2; the D is unclear. The TCR originated in a female donor of 60 years or more with stage I lung adenocarcinoma. Here the CDR3 DNA reads TGCGCCAGCAGCTTGTCCGACACTAATGGCTACACCTTC. It specifies CASSLSDTNGYTF.